These 18 T cell receptor beta chains originate from one sample sequenced in a study of spatial heterogeneity in lung cancer. Regarding the study as a whole: The study found that expanded intratumoral alpha and beta TCR counts tracked tumor mutation counts.

TCRdb itself ran the 5' RACE reads through MiXCR, one entry per CDR3 protein. The data show about 6,000 distinct CDR3 sequences, less than 9.5% seen once. Time point specified: sample taken at primary tumor resection. These receptors have no identified antigens. Sequencing used lung tumor tissue, obtained at surgery. All receptors derive from a female donor with early-stage non-small cell lung cancer.

This clonotype ranks as medium-sized (0.01 to 0.1%). The chain employs TRBV20-1 and TRBJ2-4; D is unclear. This CDR3 is 13 amino acids long. V gave up 3 bases and J gave up 0 bases, with 6 bases separating them. CDR1 DFQATT and CDR2 SNEGSKA come from the germline V gene (reference sequence). In DNA, the CDR3 is TGCAGTGCTAGGGGCCGAGCCAAAAACATTCAGTACTTC. Its translation is CSARGRAKNIQYF.

Ten or more counts support this clonotype. This chain joins TRBV13 and TRBJ1-1; a weak D match, TRBD1 (5 bases). The ends were cut back, 5 bases at V and 5 bases at J, with 18 bases in the middle. Per germline, CDR1 PRHDT and CDR2 FYEKMQ (reference sequence). This CDR3 is built from 15 residues. CDR3 DNA: TGTGCCAGCAGCCGAGGTCTTGGGGGATGGACTGAAGCTTTCTTT. Amino acids: CASSRGLGGWTEAFF.

The J gene is TRBJ1-3, the V gene TRBV28; D gene ambiguous. Trimming pared 6 bases from V and 0 bases from J, leaving 12 bases between. CDR1 is MDHEN and CDR2 is SYDVKM in the germline V gene. This CDR3 contains 15 residues. The DNA of the CDR3 is TGTGCCAGCAGAAGACAACTGACCTCTGGAAACACCATATATTTT. This gives the protein CASRRQLTSGNTIYF.

This clonotype counts as medium-sized. This chain uses TRBV4-3 with TRBJ1-1; D unclear. Per the germline V gene, CDR1 is LGHNA and CDR2 is YSLEER. V was shortened by 3 bases and J by 3 bases, with 14 bases between the two germline ends. CDR3 length: 15 amino acids. The CDR3 protein is CASSQLQGRDTEAFF. The DNA for the CDR3 is TGCGCCAGCAGCCAGCTCCAAGGGCGGGACACTGAAGCTTTCTTT.

The genes are TRBV2 and TRBJ2-3; D might be TRBD1 (5 bases). V was trimmed by 8 bases and J by 4 bases, leaving 13 bases between them. The V gene's germline CDR1 is SNHLY and CDR2 FYNNEI. The length of the CDR3 is 13 residues. CDR3: CASLYQGSDTQYF. The CDR3 nucleotides are TGTGCCAGCTTGTATCAGGGATCAGATACGCAGTATTTT.

This clonotype was picked up one time. The chain is built from TRBV7-9 and TRBJ1-4; D is uncertain. Between the trimmed V and J ends, which lost 1 base and 4 bases, there was a span of 10 bases. The CDR3 has 15 amino acids. Germline loops: CDR1 SEHNR, CDR2 FQNEAQ (reference sequence). The DNA for the CDR3 is TGTGCCAGCAGCTTAGGCGAGAGTAGTAATGAAAAACTGTTTTTT. It yields the protein CASSLGESSNEKLFF. Full variable domain (remainder filled in from reference TRBV7-9 and TRBJ1-4): DTGVSQNPRHKITKRGQNVTFRCDPISEHNRLYWYRQTLGQGPEFLTYFQNEAQLEKSRLLSDRFSAERPKGSFSTLEIQRTEQGDSAMYLCASSLGESSNEKLFFGSGTQLSVL.

In its sample, this clonotype is medium-sized. The chain is built from TRBV20-1 and TRBJ2-5; D gene uncertain. The CDR3 has 15 residues. Germline V gives CDR1 DFQATT, CDR2 SNEGSKA (reference sequence). The V end was cut by 6 bases, the J end by 5 bases, with 22 bases between. CDR3 sequence: CSATDPSYDGETQYF. The DNA of the CDR3 is TGCAGTGCCACTGACCCGAGTTACGACGGGGAGACCCAGTACTTC.

Ten or more counts support this clonotype. This rearrangement joins TRBV30 to TRBJ2-3, with a possible D match to TRBD2 (5 bases). Trimming stripped 5 bases from V and 2 bases from J, with 14 bases between. Germline V gene lookup returns CDR1 GTSNPN and CDR2 SVGIG (reference sequence). The CDR3 extends over 14 amino acids. The CDR3 reads CAWGRTYSTDTQYF. CDR3 coding DNA: TGTGCCTGGGGCCGGACTTATTCCACAGATACGCAGTATTTT.

This clonotype is judged medium-sized. This chain links TRBV5-5 with TRBJ1-1; TRBD1 is a possible D gene (6 bases). With 4 bases removed from V and 11 bases from J, the gap between germline ends came to 9 bases. Per the germline V gene, CDR1 is SGHKS and CDR2 is YYEKEE (reference sequence). The CDR3 is 10 amino acids. Here the CDR3 reads CASSDTGAFF. In DNA, the CDR3 is TGTGCCAGCAGCGATACAGGGGCTTTCTTT.

This clonotype is deemed medium-sized. This rearrangement joins TRBV29-1 to TRBJ2-3; 9 bases are shared with TRBD2. J was trimmed by 1 base and V by 6 bases; bases with no gene match: 2. This CDR3 contains 13 residues. CDR1 is SQVTM and CDR2 is ANQGSEA in the germline V gene. The CDR3 DNA is TGCAGCGTGGCTAGCGGGGGCACAGATACGCAGTATTTT. Translation: CSVASGGTDTQYF.

In its sample, this clonotype was seen many times. The V gene is TRBV14, the J gene TRBJ2-1, with 10 positions matching TRBD2. The CDR3 covers 16 residues. V was pared by 2 bases and J by 2 bases, with 3 bases of the junction left unmatched. Germline CDR1 reads SGHDN; CDR2 reads FVKESK. The chain's CDR3 is CASSQPGTSAYNEQFF. In DNA form, the CDR3 reads TGTGCCAGCAGCCAACCCGGGACTAGCGCCTACAATGAGCAGTTCTTC.

CDR3 DNA: TGTGCCAGCAGCTTAGTACCGGCGAGCACAGATACGCAGTATTTT. This codes for CASSLVPASTDTQYF. The gene calls are TRBV7-2 and TRBJ2-3, with D unclear. Trimming cost V 1 base and J 0 bases, with 8 bases left between them. The CDR3 is made up of 15 amino acids. Germline V lookup: CDR1 SGHTA, CDR2 FQGNSA.

The chain uses TRBV6-2 or TRBV6-3 and TRBJ1-1; D remains unclear. CDR3 length equals 11 residues. V lost 5 bases and J 0 bases, leaving 1 base between the germline ends. Germline V CDR1 and CDR2: MNHEY, SVGEGT. The CDR3 DNA reads TGTGCCAGCAGTATGAACACTGAAGCTTTCTTT. It translates to CASSMNTEAFF.

This clonotype was detected ten times or more. The chain's CDR3 is CASSLHSNNSPLHF. CDR3 coding DNA: TGTGCCAGCAGTTTACACAGCAATAATTCACCCCTCCACTTT. The genes are TRBV28 and TRBJ1-6; unclear D gene. The length of the CDR3 is 14 residues. Trimming left V 2 bases short and J 5 bases short, with 7 bases between. The germline V gene has CDR1 MDHEN and CDR2 SYDVKM.

V usage is TRBV24-1 and J usage is TRBJ2-2; D not resolved. CDR1 and CDR2 (germline): KGHDR, SFDVKD. This CDR3 comprises 11 residues. Deletions cut 9 bases from V and 7 bases from J, with 8 bases between. The DNA for the CDR3 is TGTGCCACCCAAGGGTACGGGGAGCTGTTTTTT. Translated, it gives CATQGYGELFF.

This clonotype was seen at least ten times. This chain uses TRBV7-9 with TRBJ2-5; no reliable D call. Per germline, CDR1 SEHNR and CDR2 FQNEAQ (reference sequence). With 10 bases removed from V and 4 bases from J, the gap between germline ends came to 1 base. The CDR3 sequence is 8 residues long. CDR3 bases: TGTGCCATAGAGACCCAGTACTTC. As protein: CAIETQYF.

By proportion, this clonotype is medium-sized. The chain recombines TRBV9 with TRBJ2-2; D perhaps matches TRBD2 (5 bases). Germline V gene sequence: CDR1 SGDLS, CDR2 YYNGEE. Trimming cost V 0 bases and J 0 bases, with 6 bases left between them. The CDR3 sequence is 15 residues long. The CDR3 bases are TGTGCCAGCAGCGTAGGAGGGACGAACACCGGGGAGCTGTTTTTT. As protein: CASSVGGTNTGELFF.

This clonotype has just a few counts. This chain connects TRBV6-6 to TRBJ2-3, with D perhaps TRBD1 (6 bases). V was shortened by 3 bases and J by 2 bases, with 12 bases between the two germline ends. There are 15 residues in the CDR3. CDR1 is MNHNY and CDR2 is SVGAGI in the germline V gene (reference sequence). Written as DNA, the CDR3 is TGTGCCAGCAGTTATCACAGGGATCACACAGATACGCAGTATTTT. Its translation: CASSYHRDHTDTQYF.